This T cell receptor (beta chain) was captured in a study of shared clonotypes between healthy human individuals. Notes on the study in general: Clonotypes that were shared across four donors made up around 5.5% of naive CD4 clonotypes. The study sampled only blood, and tissue repertoires likely differ.

A word on this clone: Its specificity is not known.

CDR3 length equals 15 residues. The germline V gene has CDR1 MNHEY and CDR2 SVGAGI. The V end lost 6 bases, the J end lost 0 bases, and 14 bases lay between the germline ends. Several immunoSEQ plates received, in even portions, the genomic DNA of each subset. Assay used: immunoSEQ multiplex PCR; TCRdb lists only in-frame clones, some missing. This table has about 1.1 million clones, 70% to 80% appearing once. Sequenced input: memory CD4+ T cells from PBMCs. The subset denotes: CD45RA-negative fraction. This receptor was identified in a man between 18 and 35 years old in good health. Some clones in this sample may be carry-over from other donors' samples. V and J are TRBV6-5 and TRBJ1-2; a weak D match, TRBD1 (5 bases). Here the CDR3 DNA reads TGTGCCAGCAGCCTGTCATGGGGCCCTAACTATGGCTACACCTTC. It yields the protein CASSLSWGPNYGYTF.